This is a list of T cell receptor beta chains from one sample in a study of blood T cell repertoires in COVID-19. Data came from immunoSEQ multiplex PCR; TCRdb stores just in-frame clones and leaves some out. The sample has fewer than 700,000 clones, about 88% seen once. The sequenced material came from peripheral blood. These receptors originate from a woman in her forties or fifties with COVID-19, enrolled during active disease. Both conserved end residues are part of each CDR3. The D gene is left open where the match is weak. Clone size is shown for a subset of rows, as once, few, many or a class of expanded clone.

V,size,J,length,D,CDR3,DNA
TRBV7-9,NA,TRBJ1-2,14,TRBD1,CASSLGQGANGYTF,TGTGCCAGCAGCTTAGGACAGGGGGCAAATGGCTACACCTTC
TRBV3-1/TRBV3-2,NA,TRBJ1-1,15,NA,CASSQLGAGGTEAFF,TGTGCCAGCAGCCAATTAGGGGCCGGCGGCACTGAAGCTTTCTTT
TRBV18,NA,TRBJ2-7,15,TRBD2,CASSPRGGRSEEQYF,TGTGCCAGCTCACCACGGGGGGGGAGGAGTGAGGAGCAGTACTTC
TRBV18,NA,TRBJ1-4,14,NA,CASSPAGDDEKLFF,TGTGCCAGCTCACCAGCGGGGGACGATGAAAAACTGTTTTTT
TRBV4-2,NA,TRBJ2-1,17,TRBD2,CASSQEERGSSYNEQFF,TGTGCCAGCAGCCAAGAAGAGCGGGGGAGCTCCTACAATGAGCAGTTCTTC
TRBV27,NA,TRBJ1-6,14,TRBD1,CASRTTGGLSPLHF,TGTGCCAGCAGAACAACAGGGGGCTTGTCACCCCTCCACTTT
TRBV13,NA,TRBJ1-6,16,NA,CASSFGVGERDSPLHF,TGTGCCAGCAGCTTCGGGGTGGGAGAGAGGGATTCACCCCTCCACTTT
TRBV7-9,NA,TRBJ1-2,15,NA,CASSWPERQFHGYTF,TGTGCCAGCAGCTGGCCTGAGAGGCAGTTCCATGGCTACACCTTC
TRBV28,few,TRBJ1-5,15,NA,CASSPRRRGNQPQHF,TGTGCCAGCAGTCCAAGGAGGCGCGGCAATCAGCCCCAGCATTTT
TRBV19,NA,TRBJ1-2,14,TRBD1,CASSGKTGNYGYTF,TGTGCCAGTAGTGGAAAGACAGGGAACTATGGCTACACCTTC
TRBV6-5,NA,TRBJ1-2,15,NA,CASTIRAGVPVGYTF,TGTGCCAGCACCATACGGGCAGGGGTACCGGTTGGCTACACCTTC
TRBV20-1,NA,TRBJ1-6,13,TRBD1,CSASDRVNSPLHF,TGCAGTGCTAGTGACAGGGTTAATTCACCCCTCCACTTT
TRBV21-1,NA,TRBJ2-7,18,NA,CASSKWEGRQGPSYEQYF,TGTGCCAGCAGCAAATGGGAAGGAAGACAGGGTCCCTCCTACGAGCAGTACTTC
TRBV15,once,TRBJ2-1,17,TRBD1,CATSGPGQGSSYNEQFF,TGTGCCACCAGCGGTCCGGGACAGGGAAGCTCCTACAATGAGCAGTTCTTC
TRBV18,NA,TRBJ1-5,13,NA,CASSPEGGQPQHF,TGTGCCAGCTCACCGGAGGGAGGTCAGCCCCAGCATTTT
TRBV5-1,NA,TRBJ2-7,13,NA,CASSFGGYYEQYF,TGCGCCAGCAGCTTTGGAGGATACTACGAGCAGTACTTC
TRBV27,NA,TRBJ2-3,11,NA,CASSSYRTQYF,TGTGCCAGCAGCTCATACCGGACGCAGTATTTT
TRBV30,NA,TRBJ2-2,18,TRBD1,CAWSPPGTGLSEAGELFF,TGTGCCTGGAGTCCTCCCGGGACAGGGTTGTCGGAGGCCGGGGAGCTGTTTTTT
TRBV5-1,NA,TRBJ2-7,16,TRBD2,CASSLAYLAGLGEQYF,TGCGCCAGCAGCTTGGCCTATTTAGCGGGGCTGGGTGAGCAGTACTTC
TRBV18,NA,TRBJ1-5,16,NA,CASSPRSAGPNQPQHF,TGTGCCAGCTCACCAAGGTCAGCGGGGCCCAATCAGCCCCAGCATTTT
TRBV29-1,NA,TRBJ2-7,12,NA,CSVETGPTEQYF,TGCAGCGTTGAGACAGGACCAACCGAGCAGTACTTC
TRBV6-5,NA,TRBJ1-2,14,NA,CASTSMALNYGYTF,TGTGCCAGCACCTCAATGGCCCTTAACTATGGCTACACCTTC
TRBV9,NA,TRBJ1-2,12,TRBD1,CASSVSQGAITF,TGTGCCAGCAGCGTCAGTCAGGGGGCAATCACCTTC
TRBV7-9,NA,TRBJ1-1,14,TRBD1,CASSSTGDGTEAFF,TGTGCCAGCAGCTCAACAGGGGATGGCACTGAAGCTTTCTTT
TRBV5-1,NA,TRBJ1-2,14,NA,CASSLLWGLYGYTF,TGCGCCAGCAGCTTGTTGTGGGGGCTGTATGGCTACACCTTC
TRBV10-1,NA,TRBJ1-2,16,NA,CASSGPLTPAGYGYTF,TGCGCCAGCAGTGGTCCCCTAACACCAGCGGGATATGGCTACACCTTC
TRBV6-1,NA,TRBJ2-6,13,NA,CASSEPGRPELTF,TGTGCCAGCAGTGAGCCCGGCAGGCCAGAACTGACTTTC
TRBV3-1/TRBV3-2,NA,TRBJ2-7,15,TRBD2,CASSLSGGIGYEQYF,TGTGCCAGCAGTCTTAGCGGGGGTATCGGCTACGAGCAGTACTTC